This is a list of T cell receptor beta chains from one sample in a study of shared clonotypes between healthy human individuals. Generated by immunoSEQ multiplex PCR, the TCRdb table keeps only in-frame clones and is missing some. The sample shows 2 million to 2.5 million clones, 80% to 95% of them seen only once. The source material was naive CD4+ T cells from PBMCs. These receptors all come from a man between 18 and 35 years old in good health. Some clones in this sample may be carry-over from other donors' samples. CDR3s include the opening cysteine and the closing phenylalanine or tryptophan. D genes are given only for firm matches. Size is omitted from some rows. Given values are once, few, many or a class for expanded clones.

cdr3_nt: TGTGCCTCTCGAAGGTCACGGGGGGGGTTCGAGCAGTACTTC
cdr3_aa: CASRRSRGGFEQYF
j_call: TRBJ2-7
d_call: TRBD2
v_call: TRBV25-1
cdr3_length: 14
clone_size: NA

cdr3_nt: TGTGCCAGACTTCGAAACACCATATATTTT
cdr3_aa: CARLRNTIYF
j_call: TRBJ1-3
d_call: NA
v_call: TRBV7-8
cdr3_length: 10
clone_size: NA

cdr3_nt: TGTGCCAGCAGTCAACAGAGTTTGAACACTGAAGCTTTCTTT
cdr3_aa: CASSQQSLNTEAFF
j_call: TRBJ1-1
d_call: NA
v_call: TRBV2
cdr3_length: 14
clone_size: once

cdr3_nt: TGTGCCAGCAGCTTGGGTCAGGGGCCCTACGAGCAGTACTTC
cdr3_aa: CASSLGQGPYEQYF
j_call: TRBJ2-7
d_call: NA
v_call: TRBV5-4
cdr3_length: 14
clone_size: NA

cdr3_nt: TGTGCCAGCAGTCTTCAGGGGGGGACCTACGAGCAGTACTTC
cdr3_aa: CASSLQGGTYEQYF
j_call: TRBJ2-7
d_call: NA
v_call: TRBV28
cdr3_length: 14
clone_size: NA

cdr3_nt: TGTGCCAGCAGCGTAGTTGGGACCACCGTTGATGAGCAGTTCTTC
cdr3_aa: CASSVVGTTVDEQFF
j_call: TRBJ2-1
d_call: NA
v_call: TRBV9
cdr3_length: 15
clone_size: NA

cdr3_nt: TGTGCCAGCAGTGAAGCGGGGGACCGAGAGTTCTTC
cdr3_aa: CASSEAGDREFF
j_call: TRBJ2-1
d_call: NA
v_call: TRBV6-1
cdr3_length: 12
clone_size: NA

cdr3_nt: TGTGCCAGCATATGGGGGCTAGCGGGAGAGAATGAGCAGTTCTTC
cdr3_aa: CASIWGLAGENEQFF
j_call: TRBJ2-1
d_call: TRBD2
v_call: TRBV7-2
cdr3_length: 15
clone_size: NA

cdr3_nt: TGCGCCAGCAGTGGGGACTTGGCGGGACGCACAGATACGCAGTATTTT
cdr3_aa: CASSGDLAGRTDTQYF
j_call: TRBJ2-3
d_call: NA
v_call: TRBV10-2
cdr3_length: 16
clone_size: NA

cdr3_nt: TGCGCCAGCAGCTTGGCGGACAGTGCCGATACGCAGTATTTT
cdr3_aa: CASSLADSADTQYF
j_call: TRBJ2-3
d_call: NA
v_call: TRBV5-1
cdr3_length: 14
clone_size: NA

cdr3_nt: TGCGCCAGCAGCTCGGGGACAGGCGGTAGCAATCAGCCCCAGCATTTT
cdr3_aa: CASSSGTGGSNQPQHF
j_call: TRBJ1-5
d_call: TRBD1
v_call: TRBV5-1
cdr3_length: 16
clone_size: NA

cdr3_nt: TGTGCCTGGAGGCGGCTAGCGGGAGACTCCTACAATGAGCAGTTCTTC
cdr3_aa: CAWRRLAGDSYNEQFF
j_call: TRBJ2-1
d_call: TRBD2
v_call: TRBV30
cdr3_length: 16
clone_size: NA

cdr3_nt: TGTGCCTGGTCTAGCGACCTCACAGATACGCAGTATTTT
cdr3_aa: CAWSSDLTDTQYF
j_call: TRBJ2-3
d_call: NA
v_call: TRBV30
cdr3_length: 13
clone_size: NA

cdr3_nt: TGTGCCAGCAGCTTGGGGGGCACAGATACGCAGTATTTT
cdr3_aa: CASSLGGTDTQYF
j_call: TRBJ2-3
d_call: NA
v_call: TRBV5-4
cdr3_length: 13
clone_size: few

cdr3_nt: TGTGCCAGCAGTTTAGACACCCCGCAAGAGACCCAGTACTTC
cdr3_aa: CASSLDTPQETQYF
j_call: TRBJ2-5
d_call: NA
v_call: TRBV28
cdr3_length: 14
clone_size: NA

cdr3_nt: TGCGCCAGCCAAGCCTTAGCGGGCCTCACAGATACGCAGTATTTT
cdr3_aa: CASQALAGLTDTQYF
j_call: TRBJ2-3
d_call: TRBD2
v_call: TRBV5-1
cdr3_length: 15
clone_size: NA

cdr3_nt: TGTGCCAGCGGAAAACAGGGAGGCAATCAGCCCCAGCATTTT
cdr3_aa: CASGKQGGNQPQHF
j_call: TRBJ1-5
d_call: NA
v_call: TRBV2
cdr3_length: 14
clone_size: NA

cdr3_nt: TGTGCCAGTAGTAAACAACAGGGACAGGGCGTCACTGAAGCTTTCTTT
cdr3_aa: CASSKQQGQGVTEAFF
j_call: TRBJ1-1
d_call: TRBD1
v_call: TRBV19
cdr3_length: 16
clone_size: NA

cdr3_nt: TGCAGCGTCCGGGACGGGACCTACGAGCAGTACTTC
cdr3_aa: CSVRDGTYEQYF
j_call: TRBJ2-7
d_call: NA
v_call: TRBV29-1
cdr3_length: 12
clone_size: NA

cdr3_nt: TGCGCCAGCAGCTCGGGTTCCCTAGCGGGAGATTTCGAGCAGTACTTC
cdr3_aa: CASSSGSLAGDFEQYF
j_call: TRBJ2-7
d_call: TRBD2
v_call: TRBV5-1
cdr3_length: 16
clone_size: NA

cdr3_nt: TGTGCCAGCAGTGAAACAGCGGGAGACAAGACCCAGTACTTC
cdr3_aa: CASSETAGDKTQYF
j_call: TRBJ2-5
d_call: TRBD2
v_call: TRBV2
cdr3_length: 14
clone_size: NA

cdr3_nt: TGTGCCAGCAGCTTAATTCCGGGAGGGCAGTTTCGGGGGCAGTTCTTC
cdr3_aa: CASSLIPGGQFRGQFF
j_call: TRBJ2-1
d_call: TRBD2
v_call: TRBV7-9
cdr3_length: 16
clone_size: NA